This TCR beta chain was sequenced for a study of control samples from healthy donors and cancer patients. The CDR3 has 15 amino acids. Germline V lookup: CDR1 LGHNT, CDR2 FRNRAP. V was clipped by 1 base and J by 6 bases; unmatched bases: 4. The method was immunoSEQ multiplex PCR; TCRdb's version includes in-frame clones alone and lacks a portion of them. Among approximately 140,000 clones listed, roughly 94% were seen once. The sample comprised blood. V usage is TRBV12-5 and J usage is TRBJ1-4; 8 nucleotides match TRBD1. The receptor comes from a middle-aged man in good health. This CDR3 reads CASGLGTGRYEKLFF. For the CDR3, the DNA is TGTGCTAGTGGTTTGGGGACAGGGAGATATGAAAAACTGTTTTTT.